Included here is one TCR beta chain sequence, with context. It was with a sample-barcoded 5' primer and a J-beta primer mix that a second PCR of about 6 to 12 cycles was run. TCRdb fed the 5' RACE reads into MiXCR, producing one record per CDR3 protein. Here the sample spans around 900,000 distinct CDR3 sequences, roughly 51% being singletons. This sample is drawn from a study of blood T cells in healthy people across ages. CDR3 length: 15 amino acids. Between the trimmed V and J ends, which lost 3 bases and 4 bases, there was a span of 15 bases. The V gene's germline CDR1 is MNHEY and CDR2 SMNVEV (reference sequence).

The source is an older woman in good health. J is TRBJ2-5 and V is TRBV27; unclear D gene. Source material: blood. Written as DNA, the CDR3 is TGTGCCAGCAGTTTCTTCGGCAATGACGGAGAGACCCAGTACTTC. Encoded protein: CASSFFGNDGETQYF.